This record looks at one TCR beta chain sequence and its context. Its recognized antigen is unknown. Base qualities are not provided; no much larger clone lies one nucleotide away. TCRbeta CDR3 regions were amplified from genomic DNA using the immunoSEQ Assay, a bias-controlled multiplex PCR. The authors' pipeline ran thus. The number of nucleated cells in each sample was estimated from the amplification of reference gene primers within the assay. Sequence reads were collapsed and filtered to measure the absolute abundance of every unique TCRbeta CDR3 rearrangement. For each sample, productive Simpson clonality was calculated as the square root of Simpson's diversity index across productive rearrangements. Not all clones reach the TCRdb copy of this immuneACCESS table, which keeps in-frame sequences only. Checked studies attribute under half of the gap to unresolved V genes and leave the rest unexplained. That table gives V, J and clone size, and the DNA gave D and trimming. This sample gives approximately 70,000 clones in total; about 87% of them show up just once. The ten largest account for roughly 6.8% of the sample.

Collaborating institutions collected whole blood in K2EDTA tubes following their own protocols. Collaborator samples were shipped for TCRbeta analysis as frozen whole blood, isolated PBMCs, or DNA extracted from either sample type. This sample stems from a study of blood T cell repertoires in COVID-19 (dated by TCRdb to between 2020 and 2021). About the full investigation: Collaborator samples came from the United States, Italy and Spain and covered acute and convalescent phases of COVID-19. The samples were drawn from the first 160 participants of the ongoing ImmuneRACE study and from some 1,300 subjects provided by 6 global collaborators. Nearly every sample came with metadata listing a de-identified subject ID, COVID-19 status, age in years and sex. HLA class I and class II types, where available, came from metadata supplied by the sample provider rather than from assay-based typing. The material from the prospective study consisted of cDNA or gDNA derived from T cells, B-cell-depleted T cells, or PBMCs. The repertoires were released in a freely available public database intended as a resource for research on the immune response to SARS-CoV-2. Deeply sampled blood TCRbeta repertoires from subjects exposed to, actively infected with, or recovered from COVID-19 were included in the dataset. The research as a whole found: How much clinical and demographic metadata was included differed by source and by participant, and the metadata was provided uncurated.

From a lookup of the germline V gene, CDR1 and CDR2 are MDHEN and SYDVKM. V is cut by 2 bases and J by 10 bases, and the space between the germline ends is 13 bases. There are 13 amino acids in the CDR3, from cysteine to phenylalanine inclusive. CDR3 DNA only is kept here, 39 bases in frame from base 1. This clonotype was sampled from a woman aged 80 or older with active COVID-19. Sequenced: peripheral blood. The receptor chain draws on TRBV28 and TRBJ2-3, with a tentative D gene TRBD1 over 5 matching bases. The CDR3 reads as follows: CASSLNEQAAQYF. The DNA sequence is given as TGTGCCAGCAGTTTAAATGAACAGGCGGCGCAGTATTTT.